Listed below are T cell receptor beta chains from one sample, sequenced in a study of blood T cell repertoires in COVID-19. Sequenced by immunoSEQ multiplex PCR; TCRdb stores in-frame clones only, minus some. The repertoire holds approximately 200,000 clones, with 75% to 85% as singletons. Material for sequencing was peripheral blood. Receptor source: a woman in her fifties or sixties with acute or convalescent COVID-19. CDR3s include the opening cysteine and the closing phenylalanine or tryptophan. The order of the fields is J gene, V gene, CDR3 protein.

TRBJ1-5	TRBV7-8	CASSAGQGFLSNQPQHF
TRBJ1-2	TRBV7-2	CASSLVLTGDGYTF
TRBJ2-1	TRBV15	CATSRDRDRSYNEQFF
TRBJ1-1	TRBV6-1	CASSDHRSEAFF
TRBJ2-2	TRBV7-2	CASSPKADRVRELFF
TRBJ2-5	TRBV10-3	CAISPNQETQYF
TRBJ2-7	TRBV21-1	CASSKAETSEPYEQYF
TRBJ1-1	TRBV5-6	CASSLYRGEAFF
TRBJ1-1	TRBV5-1	CASSLGPEVPRAFF
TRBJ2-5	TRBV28	CASRTAGRETQYF
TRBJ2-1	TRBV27	CASSDRGYEQFF
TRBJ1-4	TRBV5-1	CASSVTGSHEKLFF
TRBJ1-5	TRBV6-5	CASVDSGTGGQPQHF
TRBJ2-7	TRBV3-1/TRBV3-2	CASSQGRLAGIGEQYF
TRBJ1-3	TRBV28	CASSLGNTIYF
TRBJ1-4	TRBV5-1	CASSLAQGTNEKLFF
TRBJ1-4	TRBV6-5	CASRAGGPTNEKLFF
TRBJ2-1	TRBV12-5	CASAVSGIHNEQFF
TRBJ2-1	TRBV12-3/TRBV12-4	CASCVTYNEQFF
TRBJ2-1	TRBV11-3	CASSQWGGPDNEQFF
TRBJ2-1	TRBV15	CATSRGGPRIANEQFF
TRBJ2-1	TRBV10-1	CASSERQGFLDEQFF
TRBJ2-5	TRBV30	CAWSVGGGGAVRETQYF
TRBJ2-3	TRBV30	CAWSPGWATDTQYF
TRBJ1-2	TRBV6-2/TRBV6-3	CASSYVGGGYTF
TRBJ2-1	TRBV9	CASSVAGQGSNEQFF
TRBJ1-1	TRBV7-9	CASSLATGQRGAFF
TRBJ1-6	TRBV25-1	CASSEYQTRSGPNSPLHF
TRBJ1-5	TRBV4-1	CASSQDLRRFQSQPQHF
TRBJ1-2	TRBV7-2	CASSSFMGSHNYGYTF
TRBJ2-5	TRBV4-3	CASSPRTSGVKETQYF
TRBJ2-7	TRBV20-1	CSALKGDEQYF
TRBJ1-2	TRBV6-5	CASSLLGPDRGWAF
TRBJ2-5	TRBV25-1	CASKDRGRETQYF
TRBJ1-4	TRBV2	CASSEGDRGSEKLFF
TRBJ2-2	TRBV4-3	CASSQERGSGGELFF
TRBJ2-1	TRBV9	CASSVGLRNEQFF
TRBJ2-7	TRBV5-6	CASSLLGPDPYEQYF
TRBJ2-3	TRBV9	CASSVGLAGDTQYF
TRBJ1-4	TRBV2	CASSGGQTNEKLFF
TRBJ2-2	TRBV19	CASSTSSGRGTGELFF
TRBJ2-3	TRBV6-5	CASSSILGPEDTQYF
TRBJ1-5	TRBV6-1	CASSEYAGGVFSQPQHF
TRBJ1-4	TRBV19	CASSHREPNEKLFF
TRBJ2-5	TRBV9	CASSGGLAAETQYF
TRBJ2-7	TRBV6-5	CASIRDRVFSYEQYF
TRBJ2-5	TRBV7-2	CASRESGGAETQYF
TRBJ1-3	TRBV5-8	CASSLERGGYSGNTIYF
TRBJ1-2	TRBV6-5	CASSVLPANYGYTF
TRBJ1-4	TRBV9	CASSVGQANEKLFF
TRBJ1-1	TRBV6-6	CASSYSGRNTEAFF